The rows below give T cell receptor beta chains drawn from one sample of a study of blood T cell repertoires in COVID-19. Using immunoSEQ multiplex PCR, the repertoire was profiled, and TCRdb retains in-frame clones only, with some absent. The sample includes over 120,000 clones, about 88% of them seen just once. The sample consisted of peripheral blood. These receptors originate from a human donor with acute or convalescent COVID-19. The donor label of this sample is uncertain. CDR3s include the opening cysteine and the closing phenylalanine or tryptophan. Fields, in order: D gene, J gene, clone size, V gene, CDR3 DNA, CDR3 protein. The D gene is left open where the match is weak. The size of a clone is reported for some rows only, either as once, few or many, or as a class for expanded clones.

D: TRBD2
J: TRBJ2-1
size: NA
V: TRBV18
DNA: TGTGCCAGCTCACCAAGCGGGGGGGATGAGCAGTTCTTC
CDR3: CASSPSGGDEQFF

D: NA
J: TRBJ1-1
size: NA
V: TRBV6-5
DNA: TGTGCCAGCAGCGCTACAACAGAGAACACTGAAGCTTTCTTT
CDR3: CASSATTENTEAFF

D: NA
J: TRBJ1-1
size: NA
V: TRBV4-3
DNA: TGCGCCAGCAGCCAAGTTTTATCCACTGAAGCTTTCTTT
CDR3: CASSQVLSTEAFF

D: NA
J: TRBJ1-6
size: NA
V: TRBV5-6
DNA: TGTGCCAGCAGTGGGGCAGGGATGGTTTCACCCCTCCACTTT
CDR3: CASSGAGMVSPLHF

D: TRBD1
J: TRBJ1-5
size: NA
V: TRBV7-2
DNA: TGTGCCAGCAGCGTCGGGACAGCTCAGCCCCAGCATTTT
CDR3: CASSVGTAQPQHF

D: TRBD2
J: TRBJ2-2
size: NA
V: TRBV30
DNA: TGTGCCTGGAGTGTACTAGCGATGAACACCGGGGAGCTGTTTTTT
CDR3: CAWSVLAMNTGELFF

D: NA
J: TRBJ1-2
size: NA
V: TRBV18
DNA: TGTGCCAGCTCACCACCAGGCATTCCGGGGGGCTACACCTTC
CDR3: CASSPPGIPGGYTF

D: TRBD1
J: TRBJ2-5
size: NA
V: TRBV5-1
DNA: TGCGCCAGCAGCATGGGACAGGGGGCAGAGACCCAGTACTTC
CDR3: CASSMGQGAETQYF

D: NA
J: TRBJ1-6
size: NA
V: TRBV28
DNA: TGTGCCAGCAGTTTATATCCGAGCAATTCACCCCTCCACTTT
CDR3: CASSLYPSNSPLHF

D: TRBD1
J: TRBJ1-4
size: NA
V: TRBV6-6
DNA: TGTGCCAGCAGCCAGACAGGGGGGGAAAAACTGTTTTTT
CDR3: CASSQTGGEKLFF

D: NA
J: TRBJ1-2
size: NA
V: TRBV19
DNA: TGTGCCACTAACCTGGGAGGTCAGGGCTATGGCTACACCTTC
CDR3: CATNLGGQGYGYTF

D: NA
J: TRBJ2-5
size: NA
V: TRBV7-9
DNA: TGTGCCCTACAAGAGACCCAGTACTTC
CDR3: CALQETQYF

D: TRBD2
J: TRBJ2-3
size: NA
V: TRBV7-2
DNA: TGTGCCAGCAGCTTAGCGGGTTTCGGGAGGCTGAGTACGCAGTATTTT
CDR3: CASSLAGFGRLSTQYF

D: NA
J: TRBJ2-5
size: once
V: TRBV19
DNA: TGTGCCAGTAGTATTGTCTTAGCGGAGACCCAGTACTTC
CDR3: CASSIVLAETQYF

D: NA
J: TRBJ1-5
size: once
V: TRBV27
DNA: TGTGCCAGCAGTTTAGAGGGAAATAATCAGCCCCAGCATTTT
CDR3: CASSLEGNNQPQHF

D: TRBD1
J: TRBJ2-6
size: NA
V: TRBV7-9
DNA: TGTGCCAGCACCCTCAAAGGAGCCATAAACAGGGGAGCTGGGGCCAACGTCCTGACTTTC
CDR3: CASTLKGAINRGAGANVLTF

D: TRBD2
J: TRBJ2-5
size: once
V: TRBV7-9
DNA: TGTGCCAGCAGCCTGGGGGGAGCGGGAAGGGAAGAGACCCAGTACTTC
CDR3: CASSLGGAGREETQYF

D: NA
J: TRBJ1-3
size: NA
V: TRBV18
DNA: TGTGCCAGCTCAGCGCAGGAGGGGCGAAACTCTGGAAACACCATATATTTT
CDR3: CASSAQEGRNSGNTIYF

D: TRBD2
J: TRBJ2-5
size: NA
V: TRBV27
DNA: TGTGCCAGCAGTTTAGGGACTAGCGGGGGGGCAAGAGAGACCCAGTACTTC
CDR3: CASSLGTSGGARETQYF

D: NA
J: TRBJ2-1
size: NA
V: TRBV18
DNA: TGTGCCAGCTCACCGAACGGGTTTACCTACAATGAGCAGTTCTTC
CDR3: CASSPNGFTYNEQFF

D: TRBD2
J: TRBJ2-7
size: NA
V: TRBV2
DNA: TGTGCCAGCAGTGAGGCTAGCGGGGGGGCCTACGAGCAGTACTTC
CDR3: CASSEASGGAYEQYF

D: TRBD1
J: TRBJ2-5
size: NA
V: TRBV7-9
DNA: TGTGCCAGCAGCGCCCGGGACAGGGGGGAGACCCAGTACTTC
CDR3: CASSARDRGETQYF

D: NA
J: TRBJ1-2
size: NA
V: TRBV28
DNA: TGTGCCAGCAGTTCCTGGACATCCAATGGCTACACCTTC
CDR3: CASSSWTSNGYTF

D: TRBD1
J: TRBJ1-5
size: once
V: TRBV6-5
DNA: TGTGCCAGCAGTTACTCGGGACAGACCAATCAGCCCCAGCATTTT
CDR3: CASSYSGQTNQPQHF

D: TRBD2
J: TRBJ2-3
size: NA
V: TRBV11-2
DNA: TGTGCCAGCAGCCAATCTCTAGCGGGGGCCTCTGATACGCAGTATTTT
CDR3: CASSQSLAGASDTQYF

D: TRBD1
J: TRBJ2-2
size: NA
V: TRBV19
DNA: TGTGCCAGTAGTACCCCACGACAGGGGACCGGGGAGCTGTTTTTT
CDR3: CASSTPRQGTGELFF

D: TRBD1
J: TRBJ1-3
size: NA
V: TRBV27
DNA: TGTGCCACGAACCCGGGACAGATTGCCGCTGGAAACACCATATATTTT
CDR3: CATNPGQIAAGNTIYF

D: TRBD2
J: TRBJ2-5
size: NA
V: TRBV4-3
DNA: TGCGCCAGCAGCCAAGCAGCCAGCGGGGGGAAAGAAGAGACCCAGTACTTC
CDR3: CASSQAASGGKEETQYF

D: NA
J: TRBJ1-5
size: NA
V: TRBV6-1
DNA: TGTGCCAGCAGTGAACCTCCCGTGGCGGGGGTACAGCCCCAGCATTTT
CDR3: CASSEPPVAGVQPQHF

D: TRBD1
J: TRBJ1-1
size: NA
V: TRBV25-1
DNA: TGTGCCACCGGGACAGCGAGGGAAGCTTTCTTT
CDR3: CATGTAREAFF

D: TRBD1
J: TRBJ2-2
size: NA
V: TRBV9
DNA: TGTGCCAGCAGGCCGGGACAGTCAACCGGGGAGCTGTTTTTT
CDR3: CASRPGQSTGELFF

D: NA
J: TRBJ2-7
size: NA
V: TRBV9
DNA: TGTGCCAGCAGCTCACCACTCTCCTACGAGCAGTACTTC
CDR3: CASSSPLSYEQYF

D: NA
J: TRBJ2-2
size: NA
V: TRBV11-2
DNA: TGTGCCAGCAGCTTAGTGAGGGACACCGGGGAGCTGTTTTTT
CDR3: CASSLVRDTGELFF

D: NA
J: TRBJ2-3
size: NA
V: TRBV14
DNA: TGTGCCAGCAGCCAAGAAGCGGACCCCACCACAGATACGCAGTATTTT
CDR3: CASSQEADPTTDTQYF

D: NA
J: TRBJ2-7
size: once
V: TRBV29-1
DNA: TGCAGCGTTGGGCAGGGGCCTAGGGACGAGCAGTACTTC
CDR3: CSVGQGPRDEQYF

D: NA
J: TRBJ1-3
size: NA
V: TRBV5-1
DNA: TGCGCCAGCAGCGGGGGCCCTGGAAACACCATATATTTT
CDR3: CASSGGPGNTIYF

D: NA
J: TRBJ2-2
size: NA
V: TRBV5-1
DNA: TGCGCCAGCAGCACAAGGTCACAGGGAGAGACCGGGGAGCTGTTTTTT
CDR3: CASSTRSQGETGELFF

D: NA
J: TRBJ1-5
size: NA
V: TRBV3-1/TRBV3-2
DNA: TGTGCCAGCAGCCAAGATCGCGATCAGCCCCAGCATTTT
CDR3: CASSQDRDQPQHF

D: TRBD2
J: TRBJ2-1
size: once
V: TRBV18
DNA: TGTGCCAGCTCACCTATGAGGACTAGCGGGAGGACCTACAATGAGCAGTTCTTC
CDR3: CASSPMRTSGRTYNEQFF